The 9 T cell receptor beta chains in this list originate from one sample, sequenced in a study of Ad26.COV2.S vaccination and SARS-CoV-2 variants. Profiling relied on immunoSEQ multiplex PCR, and the TCRdb table lists in-frame clones only, not all of them. The table lists over 250,000 clones, 70% to 90% of them singletons. Treatment of the sample: about 20 received Ad26.COV2.S at low or high dose, single or two shots; several received placebo; per-sample allocation not given. Sampling happened 63 days after the first vaccine or placebo injection. The sample here was peripheral blood, taken in a trial of Ad26.COV2.S vaccine versus placebo. These receptors all stem from a person aged 18 to 65 who received the Ad26.COV2.S COVID-19 vaccine or a placebo.

The chain employs TRBV7-2 and TRBJ2-1, with D hard to call. Germline CDR1 and CDR2: SGHTA and FQGNSA. The CDR3 extends over 12 amino acids. Trimming cost V 5 bases and J 4 bases, with 6 bases left between them. The CDR3 DNA reads TGTGCCAGCAGCCCCCATTACAATGAGCAGTTCTTC. Translating it yields CASSPHYNEQFF.

The DNA for the CDR3 is TGTGCCAGTAGTTTCTCCCTCGGGGTAGCGGGGAGCTACGAGCAGTACTTC. This gives the protein CASSFSLGVAGSYEQYF. V and J are TRBV19 and TRBJ2-7; TRBD2 matches at 8 bases. In germline, CDR1 is LNHDA, CDR2 SQIVND (reference sequence). This CDR3 contains 17 residues. V lost 5 bases to trimming and J lost 3 bases; unmatched junction nucleotides: 15.

J is TRBJ1-2 and V is TRBV25-1, with 7 bases lining up with TRBD1. Trimming took 6 bases from V and 4 from J; bases not matched to a gene: 5. The CDR3 loop spans 13 amino acids. Germline V gene sequence: CDR1 MGHDK, CDR2 SYGVNS. The CDR3 here is CASRRTGGYGYTF. In DNA, the CDR3 is TGTGCCAGCAGGCGGACAGGAGGCTATGGCTACACCTTC.

The J gene is TRBJ2-7, the V gene TRBV5-5; D is perhaps TRBD2 (5 bases). Trimming removed 0 bases at V and 4 bases at J, with 11 bases between. The CDR3 is 14 residues long. In germline, CDR1 is SGHKS, CDR2 YYEKEE (reference sequence). CDR3 nucleotide sequence: TGTGCCAGCAGCTTGGGTCGTTCGGGGTACGAGCAGTACTTC. This encodes CASSLGRSGYEQYF.

The J gene is TRBJ2-7, the V gene TRBV19; 7 bases agree with TRBD1. In germline, CDR1 is LNHDA, CDR2 SQIVND (reference sequence). Germline trimming cut 6 bases from V and 0 bases from J; bases unmatched to any gene: 5. There are 14 residues in the CDR3. The CDR3 nucleotides read TGTGCCAGTAGCCGACAGGGAGTCTCCTACGAGCAGTACTTC. This codes for CASSRQGVSYEQYF.

The chain carries TRBV5-4 and TRBJ1-6, with 8 nucleotides matching TRBD1. Unmatched junction bases numbered 5, after V lost 5 bases and J lost 7 bases. The CDR3 contains 14 residues. Per the germline V gene, CDR1 is SGHNT and CDR2 is YYREEE (reference sequence). The CDR3 loop reads CASSWSGGNSPLHF. The CDR3 bases are TGTGCCAGCAGTTGGTCAGGGGGCAATTCACCCCTCCACTTT. Complete variable domain (other parts from reference TRBV5-4 and TRBJ1-6): ETGVTQSPTHLIKTRGQQVTLRCSSQSGHNTVSWYQQALGQGPQFIFQYYREEENGRGNFPPRFSGLQFPNYSSELNVNALELDDSALYLCASSWSGGNSPLHFGNGTRLTVT.

The chain carries TRBV7-6 and TRBJ2-3, with 12 bases that match TRBD2. Germline V CDR1 and CDR2: SGHVS, FNYEAQ. CDR3 length: 18 residues. V lost 5 bases and J lost 5; bases outside the gene matches: 14. The CDR3 bases are TGTGCCAGCAGCCCTGACCCGACTAGCGGGAGACGGGAAGATACGCAGTATTTT. Its protein product is CASSPDPTSGRREDTQYF. Looking up the rest from reference TRBV7-6 and TRBJ2-3 gives the full variable domain: GAGVSQSPRYKVTKRGQDVALRCDPISGHVSLYWYRQALGQGPEFLTYFNYEAQQDKSGLPNDRFSAERPEGSISTLTIQRTEQRDSAMYRCASSPDPTSGRREDTQYFGPGTRLTVL.

This chain joins TRBV10-3 and TRBJ1-5, with D possibly TRBD1 on 5 matching bases. CDR1 and CDR2 (germline): ENHRY, SYGVKD. This CDR3 has 14 amino acids. The V end was cut by 0 bases, the J end by 5 bases, with 8 bases between. The CDR3 is CAISESRGDQPQHF. The CDR3, as DNA: TGTGCCATCAGTGAGTCGCGGGGGGATCAGCCCCAGCATTTT.

The J gene is TRBJ1-2, the V gene TRBV6-2 or TRBV6-3; no firm D call. This CDR3 is built from 17 residues. In germline, CDR1 is MNHEY, CDR2 SVGEGT. V shed 6 bases and J shed 0 bases, with 20 bases lying between them. For the CDR3, the DNA is TGTGCCAGCAGCTTCCACCTCGGGAGTGCTACTAACTATGGCTACACCTTC. Translation gives CASSFHLGSATNYGYTF.